This TCR beta chain was recovered during a study of CD8+ T cells in alopecia areata. Points from the study as a whole: Lesional tissue from the scalp (especially in alopecia totalis/universalis) showed higher clonality than normal scalp.

As regards this clone: Its antigen is currently unknown.

This CDR3 comprises 16 residues. Losses at the gene ends were 3 bases for V and 2 bases for J; bases not matched to a gene: 9. Germline values: CDR1 MDHEN, CDR2 SYDVKM. Peripheral blood samples and lesional scalp punch biopsies were obtained from alopecia areata patients. CD4+ and CD8+ T cells were sorted from PBMCs. RNA extraction and reverse transcription yielded cDNA as sequencing template. Assay: immunoSEQ multiplex PCR; the TCRdb copy retains only in-frame clones and omits some. This table has 120,000 or so clones, roughly two fifths appearing once. The V call is TRBV28, the J call TRBJ1-1; TRBD1 matches 7 bases. The sequencing input was CD4+ T cells sorted from blood. This TCR derives from a human donor with alopecia areata. For the CDR3, the DNA is TGTGCCAGCAGTTTTCGGGGACAGACGCATAACACTGAAGCTTTCTTT. Translating it yields CASSFRGQTHNTEAFF.